Listed here is a single T cell receptor (beta chain). These data are taken from a study of blood T cell repertoires in COVID-19. Study-level information: Samples came from the United States, Italy and Spain, spanning acute and convalescent COVID-19. Nucleic acid was either cDNA or gDNA, and it came from T cells, B-cell-depleted T cells, or PBMCs.

Method: immunoSEQ multiplex PCR; TCRdb's copy keeps in-frame clones and lacks some. This table holds some 99,000 clones, around 90% found once. J was trimmed by 3 bases and V by 4 bases; bases with no gene match: 8. Germline V CDR1 and CDR2: SGHNT, YYREEE (reference sequence). The CDR3 has 16 amino acids. The origin of this receptor is a human donor with COVID-19, enrolled during active disease. The donor label of this sample is uncertain. Specimen: peripheral blood. This chain links TRBV5-4 with TRBJ1-4, with 8 bases that match TRBD1. The CDR3 loop is CASSAGQGGANEKLFF. The DNA for the CDR3 is TGTGCCAGCAGCGCCGGACAGGGTGGAGCTAATGAAAAACTGTTTTTT.